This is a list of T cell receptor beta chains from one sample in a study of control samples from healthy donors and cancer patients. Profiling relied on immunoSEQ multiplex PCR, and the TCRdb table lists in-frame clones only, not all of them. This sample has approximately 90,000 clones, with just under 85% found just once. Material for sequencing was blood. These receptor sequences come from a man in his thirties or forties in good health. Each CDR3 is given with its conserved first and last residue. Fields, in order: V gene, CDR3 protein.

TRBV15	CATSQLRQAYGYTF
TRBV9	CASSVVHGGGSGELFF
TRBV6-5	CASTMTGDGYTF
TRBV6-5	CASSLELAKNIQYF
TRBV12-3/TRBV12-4	CASTIAFRNTIYF
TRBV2	CASSAWDSQTGELFF
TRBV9	CASSVGTGNQPQHF
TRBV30	CAWNRGVTDTQYF
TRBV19	CASSIPGQVPYGYTF
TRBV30	CAWETGSSYEQYF
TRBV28	CASSPQGKSFDTQYF
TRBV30	CAWTRQGITEAFF
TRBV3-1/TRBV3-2	CASSPNVGSQPQHF
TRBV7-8	CASSQITDTQYF
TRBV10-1	CASSEGPRTGELFF
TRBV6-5	CASSSTGWNYGYTF